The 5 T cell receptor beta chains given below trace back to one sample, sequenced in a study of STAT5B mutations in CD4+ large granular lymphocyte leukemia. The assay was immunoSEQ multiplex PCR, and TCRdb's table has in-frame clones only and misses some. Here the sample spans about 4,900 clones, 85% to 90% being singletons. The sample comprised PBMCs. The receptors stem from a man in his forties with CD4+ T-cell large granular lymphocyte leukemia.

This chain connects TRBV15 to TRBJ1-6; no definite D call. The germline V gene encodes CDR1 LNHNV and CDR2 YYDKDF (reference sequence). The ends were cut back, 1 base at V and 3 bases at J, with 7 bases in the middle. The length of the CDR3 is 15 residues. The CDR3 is CATSRGKLYNSPLHF. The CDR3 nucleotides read TGTGCCACCAGCAGAGGGAAACTCTATAATTCACCCCTCCACTTT.

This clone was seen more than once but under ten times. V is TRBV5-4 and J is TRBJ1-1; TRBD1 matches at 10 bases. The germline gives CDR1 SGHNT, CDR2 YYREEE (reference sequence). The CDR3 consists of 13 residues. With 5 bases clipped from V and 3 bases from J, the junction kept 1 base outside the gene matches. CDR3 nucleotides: TGTGCCAGCAGGACAGGGGGCCACACTGAAGCTTTCTTT. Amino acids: CASRTGGHTEAFF. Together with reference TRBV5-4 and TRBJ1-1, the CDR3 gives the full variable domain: ETGVTQSPTHLIKTRGQQVTLRCSSQSGHNTVSWYQQALGQGPQFIFQYYREEENGRGNFPPRFSGLQFPNYSSELNVNALELDDSALYLCASRTGGHTEAFFGQGTRLTVV.

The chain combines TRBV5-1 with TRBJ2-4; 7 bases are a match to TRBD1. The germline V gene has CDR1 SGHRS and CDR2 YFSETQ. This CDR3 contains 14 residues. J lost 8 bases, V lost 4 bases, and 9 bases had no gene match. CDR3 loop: CASSLGGQEDIQYF. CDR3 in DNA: TGCGCCAGCAGCCTTGGAGGACAGGAGGACATTCAGTACTTC. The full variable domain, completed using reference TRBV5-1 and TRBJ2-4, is KAGVTQTPRYLIKTRGQQVTLSCSPISGHRSVSWYQQTPGQGLQFLFEYFSETQRNKGNFPGRFSGRQFSNSRSEMNVSTLELGDSALYLCASSLGGQEDIQYFGAGTRLSVL.

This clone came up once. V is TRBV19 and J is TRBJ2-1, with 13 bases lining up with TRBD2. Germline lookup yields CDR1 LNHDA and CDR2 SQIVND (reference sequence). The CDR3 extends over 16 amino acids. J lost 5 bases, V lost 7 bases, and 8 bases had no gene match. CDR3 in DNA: TGTGCCAGTACCAAAACCGGGACTAGCGGGAACAATGAGCAGTTCTTC. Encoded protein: CASTKTGTSGNNEQFF.

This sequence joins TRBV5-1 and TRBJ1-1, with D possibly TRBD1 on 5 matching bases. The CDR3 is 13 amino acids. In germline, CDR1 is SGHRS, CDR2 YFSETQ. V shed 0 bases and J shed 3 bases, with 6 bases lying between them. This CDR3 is CASSLGQYTEAFF. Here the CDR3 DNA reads TGCGCCAGCAGCTTGGGACAGTACACTGAAGCTTTCTTT.